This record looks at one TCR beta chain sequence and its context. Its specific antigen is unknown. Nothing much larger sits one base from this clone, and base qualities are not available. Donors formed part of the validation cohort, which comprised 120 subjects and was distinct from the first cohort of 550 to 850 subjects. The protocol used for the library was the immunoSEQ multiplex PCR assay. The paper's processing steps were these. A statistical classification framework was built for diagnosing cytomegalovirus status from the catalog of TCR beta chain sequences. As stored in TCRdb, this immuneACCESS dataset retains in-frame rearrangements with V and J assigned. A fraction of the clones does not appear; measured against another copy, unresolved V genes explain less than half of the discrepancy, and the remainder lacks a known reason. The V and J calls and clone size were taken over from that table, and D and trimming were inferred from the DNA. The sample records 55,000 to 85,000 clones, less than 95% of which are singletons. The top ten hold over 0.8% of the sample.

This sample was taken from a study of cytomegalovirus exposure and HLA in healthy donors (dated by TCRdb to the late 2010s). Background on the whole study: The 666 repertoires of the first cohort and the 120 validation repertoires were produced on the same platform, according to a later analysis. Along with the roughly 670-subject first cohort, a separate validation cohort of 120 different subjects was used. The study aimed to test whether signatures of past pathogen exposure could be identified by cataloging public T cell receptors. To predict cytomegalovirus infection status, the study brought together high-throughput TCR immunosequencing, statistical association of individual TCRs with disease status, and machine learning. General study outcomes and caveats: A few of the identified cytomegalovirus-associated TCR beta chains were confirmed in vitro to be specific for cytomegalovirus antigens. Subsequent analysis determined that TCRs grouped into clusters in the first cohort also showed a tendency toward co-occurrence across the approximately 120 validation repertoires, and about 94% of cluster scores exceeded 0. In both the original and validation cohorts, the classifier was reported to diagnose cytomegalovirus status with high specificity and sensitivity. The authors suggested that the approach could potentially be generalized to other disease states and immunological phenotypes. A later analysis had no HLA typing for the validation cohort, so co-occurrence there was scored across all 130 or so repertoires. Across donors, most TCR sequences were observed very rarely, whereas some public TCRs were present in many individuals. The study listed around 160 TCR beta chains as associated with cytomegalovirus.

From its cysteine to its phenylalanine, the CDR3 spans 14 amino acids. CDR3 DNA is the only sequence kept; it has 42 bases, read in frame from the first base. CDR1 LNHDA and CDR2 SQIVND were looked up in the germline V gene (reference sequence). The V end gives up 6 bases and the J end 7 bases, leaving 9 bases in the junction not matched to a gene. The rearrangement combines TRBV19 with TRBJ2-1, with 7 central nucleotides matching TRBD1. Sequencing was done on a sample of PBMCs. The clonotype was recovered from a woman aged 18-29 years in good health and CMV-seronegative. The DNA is TGTGCCAGTAGCAGACAGGGAGTGGGAAATGAGCAGTTCTTC. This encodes CASSRQGVGNEQFF.